Below, 27 T cell receptor beta chains from the same sample are listed, as sequenced in a study of blood T cells in healthy people across ages. A second PCR, run for roughly 7 to 12 cycles, used a sample-barcoded 5' primer plus a J-beta primer mix. TCRdb processed the 5' RACE reads anew with MiXCR; each CDR3 protein has one entry. This table holds 1.6 million or so distinct CDR3 sequences, about 35% found once. Sequenced: blood. Receptors were obtained from a woman aged 25 to 39 in good health.

The rearrangement joins TRBV5-1 to TRBJ2-1; 8 bases match TRBD1. Germline V gene data show CDR1 as SGHRS and CDR2 as YFSETQ. The length of the CDR3 is 14 residues. V trimming: 4 bases; J trimming: 5 bases; junction bases outside the gene matches: 5. DNA of the CDR3: TGCGCCAGCAGCACTAACAGGGGGAACAATGAGCAGTTCTTC. This encodes CASSTNRGNNEQFF.

This rearrangement joins TRBV20-1 to TRBJ2-5; 8 bases agree with TRBD2. The DNA end favors TRBJ2-7, so the J call may be wrong. The CDR3 contains 13 residues. Looked up from germline, CDR1 is DFQATT and CDR2 is SNEGSKA (reference sequence). The CDR3 here is CSARDRGGLEQYF. In DNA, the CDR3 is TGCAGTGCTAGAGATCGGGGGGGCCTCGAGCAGTACTTC.

This chain joins TRBV4-1 and TRBJ2-5; D gene uncertain. Per the germline V gene, CDR1 is MGHRA and CDR2 is YSYEKL. This CDR3 spans 13 amino acids. With 4 bases removed from V and 3 bases from J, the gap between germline ends came to 9 bases. The DNA of the CDR3 is TGCGCCAGCAGCCCGCGACCCAAAGAGACCCAGTACTTC. As protein: CASSPRPKETQYF.

This clonotype has at least ten counts. The chain has TRBV20-1 and TRBJ2-3; a weak D match, TRBD2 (5 bases). V lost 5 bases and J lost 2, with 14 bases in between. The CDR3 has 14 amino acids. The V gene's germline CDR1 is DFQATT and CDR2 SNEGSKA (reference sequence). CDR3 coding DNA: TGCAGTGCTTGGGCTAGCCAGGCCACAGATACGCAGTATTTT. This gives the protein CSAWASQATDTQYF.

This chain uses TRBV4-1 with TRBJ2-1; 10 nucleotides agree with TRBD2. The V gene end was trimmed by 0 bases and the J gene end by 9 bases; junction bases not matched to a gene: 5. The CDR3 is made up of 15 amino acids. Germline loops: CDR1 MGHRA, CDR2 YSYEKL. The CDR3 sequence is CASSQDGGLASEQFF. In DNA, the CDR3 is TGCGCCAGCAGCCAAGATGGGGGACTAGCGTCTGAGCAGTTCTTC.

The gene calls are TRBV5-1 and TRBJ2-3; 7 bases agree with TRBD2. This CDR3 comprises 13 residues. V dropped 4 bases and J dropped 6; count of bases not matched to a gene: 5. The V gene's germline CDR1 is SGHRS and CDR2 YFSETQ. The CDR3 spells CASSAGTIDTQYF. The CDR3 DNA is TGCGCCAGCAGCGCCGGGACTATCGATACGCAGTATTTT.

This clonotype has a handful of counts. This chain connects TRBV27 to TRBJ2-7; no clear D gene. V gave up 6 bases and J gave up 3 bases, with 12 bases separating them. CDR3 size: 13 residues. The germline gives CDR1 MNHEY, CDR2 SMNVEV (reference sequence). CDR3 bases: TGTGCCAGCAGATGGGCGGAGCTCTACGAGCAGTACTTC. Translating gives CASRWAELYEQYF.

The J gene is TRBJ2-6, the V gene TRBV30; maybe TRBD2 (6 bases). Trimming shortened V by 5 bases and J by 2 bases, and 13 bases separated the two germline ends. Per the germline V gene, CDR1 is GTSNPN and CDR2 is SVGIG (reference sequence). The CDR3 is 15 amino acids. This chain's CDR3 is CAWGSRRAGANVLTF. The CDR3 DNA is TGTGCCTGGGGATCTCGGAGGGCTGGGGCCAACGTCCTGACTTTC.

This clonotype has at least ten counts. The chain links TRBV12-3 or TRBV12-4 to TRBJ2-5, with D possibly matching TRBD2 (6 bases). The CDR3 has 14 residues. V lost 3 bases and J lost 5, with 13 bases in between. The CDR3 coding sequence is TGTGCCAGCAGTTTTGAGGCGGGGACGGAGACCCAGTACTTC. It codes for CASSFEAGTETQYF.

This clonotype was recorded a few times. This chain joins TRBV6-1 and TRBJ1-1; perhaps TRBD1 as D (5 bases). CDR1 is MNHNS, CDR2 SASEGT, per germline. V was shortened by 0 bases and J by 4 bases, with 9 bases between the two germline ends. The CDR3 contains 14 residues. CDR3 in amino acids: CASSEAGGITEAFF. In DNA form, the CDR3 reads TGTGCCAGCAGTGAAGCGGGGGGGATCACTGAAGCTTTCTTT.

Remarks on this clonotype: At one boundary the junction diverges from the germline segment, which might be a read error. The chain is built from TRBV5-1 and TRBJ2-5, with 12 bases that match TRBD2. The CDR3 length is 16 residues. Per the germline V gene, CDR1 is SGHRS and CDR2 is YFSETQ. The CDR3 DNA follows: TGCGCCAGCAGCCCCCTAGCGGGGGGGTACCAAGAGACCCGGTACTTC. Protein product: CASSPLAGGYQETRYF.

This clonotype was seen just once. A read error is likely, as this CDR3 ends without the conserved phenylalanine or tryptophan. The CDR3 loop reads CSASLAEETQYL. Here the CDR3 DNA reads TGCAGTGCTAGCCTAGCAGAAGAGACCCAGTACTTA. The chain links TRBV20-1 to TRBJ2-5; possible D gene TRBD2, 5 bases. The V end lost 3 bases, the J end lost 3 bases, and 8 bases lay between the germline ends. The CDR3 sequence is 12 residues long. Germline CDR1 DFQATT, CDR2 SNEGSKA (reference sequence).

This clonotype has only a few counts. In nucleotides, the CDR3 is TGCGCCAGCACCCCTACGGGCCGGGCCTACGAGCAGTACTTC. Translation gives CASTPTGRAYEQYF. The chain joins TRBV5-1 to TRBJ2-7; D is ambiguous. The germline gives CDR1 SGHRS, CDR2 YFSETQ. V lost 6 bases to trimming and J lost 2 bases, with 15 bases between them. This CDR3 has 14 amino acids.

The chain combines TRBV11-2 with TRBJ2-1; D possibly corresponds to TRBD2 (6 bases). Germline V gene lookup returns CDR1 SGHAT and CDR2 FQNNGV. The V end lost 2 bases, the J end lost 2 bases, and 13 bases lay between the germline ends. This CDR3 is 16 amino acids long. CDR3 in DNA: TGTGCCAGCAGCTTACTTGGGGGGAGGACCTACAATGAGCAGTTCTTC. Translated, it gives CASSLLGGRTYNEQFF.

The chain recombines TRBV14 with TRBJ1-4; D is possibly TRBD1 (5 bases). Germline V gene data show CDR1 as SGHDN and CDR2 as FVKESK. There are 19 residues in the CDR3. V lost 0 bases and J lost 5, with 22 bases in between. The CDR3 region has the DNA TGTGCCAGCAGCCAAGATAAACGGATATCCGGGACTCTAAATGAAAAACTGTTTTTT. Translated: CASSQDKRISGTLNEKLFF.

This clonotype was picked up many times. The chain links TRBV9 to TRBJ1-2; no clear D gene. Between the trimmed V and J ends, which lost 3 bases and 1 base, there was a span of 7 bases. CDR1 and CDR2 (germline): SGDLS, YYNGEE. CDR3 length: 13 residues. The CDR3 spells CASSATVNYGYTF. CDR3 nucleotides: TGTGCCAGCAGCGCGACGGTTAACTATGGCTACACCTTC.

This clonotype was recorded a few times. This sequence joins TRBV6-5 and TRBJ1-1; unclear D gene. The CDR3 length is 12 residues. The V gene's germline CDR1 is MNHEY and CDR2 SVGAGI. The V and J ends lost 8 bases and 0 bases respectively, with 7 bases between them. The CDR3 sequence is CASGWLNTEAFF. CDR3 in DNA: TGTGCCAGCGGGTGGCTGAACACTGAAGCTTTCTTT.

The V call is TRBV5-1, the J call TRBJ1-2; D is undetermined. V dropped 0 bases and J dropped 4 bases, with 16 bases sitting between them. CDR1 is SGHRS and CDR2 is YFSETQ in the germline V gene. CDR3 length: 16 residues. CDR3 bases: TGCGCCAGCAGCTTGGCCGGTGAAGGGCATGGCTATGGCTACACCTTC. Translating gives CASSLAGEGHGYGYTF.

Of note for this clonotype: Being one base from a much bigger clone, this may be a read error. This rearrangement joins TRBV5-1 to TRBJ2-5; TRBD2 aligns across 13 bases. The CDR3 sequence is 16 residues long. J was trimmed by 4 bases and V by 4 bases; bases with no gene match: 7. CDR1 is SGHRS, CDR2 YFSETQ, per germline. CDR3 DNA: TGCGCCAGCAGCCCCACCGGGACTAGCGGGGCAGAGACCCAGTACTTC. Amino acids: CASSPTGTSGAETQYF.

This clonotype has more than one count but fewer than ten. The chain recombines TRBV7-2 with TRBJ1-2, with D uncertain. Germline assignment: CDR1 SGHTA and CDR2 FQGNSA. The germline V and J ends were trimmed by 6 bases and 8 bases, with 16 bases remaining between them. The CDR3 contains 13 residues. CDR3 bases: TGTGCCAGCAGTTCCCAGCCAGCGGGGGGCTACACCTTC. This sequence encodes CASSSQPAGGYTF.

The chain has TRBV6-1 and TRBJ1-5; D is uncertain. The CDR3 extends over 15 amino acids. V shed 1 base and J shed 0 bases, with 7 bases lying between them. Germline lookup yields CDR1 MNHNS and CDR2 SASEGT. CDR3 amino acids: CASSEVVNSNQPQHF. CDR3 nucleotides: TGTGCCAGCAGTGAAGTCGTAAATAGCAATCAGCCCCAGCATTTT.

This clonotype was seen repeatedly, ten times or more. J is TRBJ2-6 and V is TRBV7-9; the D gene could be TRBD1 or TRBD2 (5 bases each). This CDR3 is built from 15 residues. The germline V and J ends were trimmed by 5 bases and 2 bases, with 10 bases remaining between them. Germline V gene data show CDR1 as SEHNR and CDR2 as FQNEAQ (reference sequence). CDR3 nucleotides: TGTGCCAGCAGCGGGGGAAGTCCTGGGGCCAACGTCCTGACTTTC. Its translation: CASSGGSPGANVLTF.

This chain connects TRBV12-3 or TRBV12-4 to TRBJ2-1, with D unclear. The CDR3 length is 15 residues. V lost 1 base and J 8 bases, leaving 15 bases between the germline ends. Here the CDR3 reads CASSLVRIGRDEQFF. As DNA, the CDR3 is TGTGCCAGCAGTTTAGTTCGCATCGGAAGGGATGAGCAGTTCTTC.

This clonotype appeared a few times. The CDR3 nucleotides read TGCAGCGTTGAAGATCCCCAGCGGGGGGGAGGCGGGGAGCTGTTTTTT. Translating gives CSVEDPQRGGGGELFF. The J gene is TRBJ2-2, the V gene TRBV29-1; 10 bases align to TRBD2. In germline, CDR1 is SQVTM, CDR2 ANQGSEA. V gave up 0 bases and J gave up 7 bases; unmatched junction bases: 8. This CDR3 region has 16 residues.

The chain joins TRBV5-1 to TRBJ2-2; D not resolved. Germline V gene sequence: CDR1 SGHRS, CDR2 YFSETQ. The CDR3 is 15 amino acids. V lost 0 bases, J lost 0 bases, and 6 bases lay in between. DNA for the CDR3: TGCGCCAGCAGCTTGGCCAGGCCGAACACCGGGGAGCTGTTTTTT. It yields the protein CASSLARPNTGELFF.

This chain uses TRBV7-2 with TRBJ2-1; 10 bases map to TRBD2. The V and J ends lost 2 bases and 10 bases, in that order; junction bases with no gene match: 2. The CDR3 extends over 13 amino acids. Germline loops: CDR1 SGHTA, CDR2 FQGNSA. The CDR3 DNA reads as TGTGCCAGCAGCTTACAACTAGCGGGGGAGCAGTTCTTC. Translated: CASSLQLAGEQFF.

This clonotype appeared many times. In DNA form, the CDR3 reads TGTGCCAGCAGCCAAGATGGAGCGAGGACAGATACGCAGTATTTT. Protein sequence: CASSQDGARTDTQYF. The genes are TRBV4-2 and TRBJ2-3; D unclear. The V end was cut by 0 bases, the J end by 3 bases, with 10 bases between. Germline CDR1 reads LGHNA; CDR2 reads YNFKEQ. The CDR3 runs 15 residues.